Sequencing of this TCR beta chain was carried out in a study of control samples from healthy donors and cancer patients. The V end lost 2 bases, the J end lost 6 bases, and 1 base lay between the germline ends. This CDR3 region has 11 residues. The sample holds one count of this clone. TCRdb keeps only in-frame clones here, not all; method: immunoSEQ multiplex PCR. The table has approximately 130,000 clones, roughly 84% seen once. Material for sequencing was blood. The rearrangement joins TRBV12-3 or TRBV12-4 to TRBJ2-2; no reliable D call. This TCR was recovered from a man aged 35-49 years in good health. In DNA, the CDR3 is TGTGCCAGCAGTTTATCCGGGGAGCTGTTTTTT. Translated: CASSLSGELFF.